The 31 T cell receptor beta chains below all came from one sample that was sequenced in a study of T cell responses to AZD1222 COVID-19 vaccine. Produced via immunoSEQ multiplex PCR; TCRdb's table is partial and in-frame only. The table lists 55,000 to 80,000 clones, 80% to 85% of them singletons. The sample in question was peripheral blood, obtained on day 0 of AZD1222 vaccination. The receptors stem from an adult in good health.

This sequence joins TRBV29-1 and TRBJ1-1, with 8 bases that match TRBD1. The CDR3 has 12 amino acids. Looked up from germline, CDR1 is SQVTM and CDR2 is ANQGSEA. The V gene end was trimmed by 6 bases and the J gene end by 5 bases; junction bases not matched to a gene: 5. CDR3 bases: TGCAGCGTGACAGGGGTAGGAACTGAAGCTTTCTTT. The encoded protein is CSVTGVGTEAFF. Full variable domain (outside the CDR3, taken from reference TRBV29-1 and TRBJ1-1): SAVISQKPSRDICQRGTSLTIQCQVDSQVTMMFWYRQQPGQSLTLIATANQGSEATYESGFVIDKFPISRPNLTFSTLTVSNMSPEDSSIYLCSVTGVGTEAFFGQGTRLTVV.

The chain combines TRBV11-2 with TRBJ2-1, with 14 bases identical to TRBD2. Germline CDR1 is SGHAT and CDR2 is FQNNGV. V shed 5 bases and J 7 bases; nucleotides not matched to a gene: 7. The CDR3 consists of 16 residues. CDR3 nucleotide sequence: TGTGCCAGCAGCGGGCAGACTAGCGGGGGGGTTAATGAGCAGTTCTTC. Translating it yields CASSGQTSGGVNEQFF. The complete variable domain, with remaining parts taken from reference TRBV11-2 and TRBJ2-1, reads EAGVAQSPRYKIIEKRQSVAFWCNPISGHATLYWYQQILGQGPKLLIQFQNNGVVDDSQLPKDRFSAERLKGVDSTLKIQPAKLEDSAVYLCASSGQTSGGVNEQFFGPGTRLTVL.

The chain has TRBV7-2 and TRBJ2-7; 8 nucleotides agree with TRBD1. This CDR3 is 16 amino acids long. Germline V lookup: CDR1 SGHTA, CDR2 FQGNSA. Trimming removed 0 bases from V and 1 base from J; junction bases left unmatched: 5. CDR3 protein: CASSLAGQVGSYEQYF. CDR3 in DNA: TGTGCCAGCAGCTTAGCGGGACAGGTCGGATCCTACGAGCAGTACTTC.

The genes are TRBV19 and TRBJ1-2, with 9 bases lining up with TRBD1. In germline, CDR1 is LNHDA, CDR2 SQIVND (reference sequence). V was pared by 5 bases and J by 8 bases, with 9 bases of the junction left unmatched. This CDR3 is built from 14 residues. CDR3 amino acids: CASSPPGQGHGYTF. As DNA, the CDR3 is TGTGCCAGTAGTCCGCCGGGACAGGGACACGGCTACACCTTC.

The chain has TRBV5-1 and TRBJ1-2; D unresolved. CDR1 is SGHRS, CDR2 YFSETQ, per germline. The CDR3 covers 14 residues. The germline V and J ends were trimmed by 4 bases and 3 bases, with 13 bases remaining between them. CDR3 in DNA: TGCGCCAGCAGCCCCCGCCGGGATGACTATGGCTACACCTTC. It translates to CASSPRRDDYGYTF.

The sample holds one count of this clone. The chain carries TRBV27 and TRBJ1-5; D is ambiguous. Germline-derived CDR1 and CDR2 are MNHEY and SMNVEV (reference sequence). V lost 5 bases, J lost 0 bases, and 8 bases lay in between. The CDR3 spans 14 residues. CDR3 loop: CASSQSYSNQPQHF. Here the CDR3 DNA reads TGTGCCAGCAGTCAGTCATATAGCAATCAGCCCCAGCATTTT.

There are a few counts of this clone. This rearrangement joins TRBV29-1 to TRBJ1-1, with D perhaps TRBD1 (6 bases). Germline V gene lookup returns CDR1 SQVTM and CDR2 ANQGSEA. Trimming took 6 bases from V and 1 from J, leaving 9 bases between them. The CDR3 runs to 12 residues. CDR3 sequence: CSVMTGNTEAFF. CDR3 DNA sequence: TGCAGCGTAATGACAGGGAACACTGAAGCTTTCTTT.

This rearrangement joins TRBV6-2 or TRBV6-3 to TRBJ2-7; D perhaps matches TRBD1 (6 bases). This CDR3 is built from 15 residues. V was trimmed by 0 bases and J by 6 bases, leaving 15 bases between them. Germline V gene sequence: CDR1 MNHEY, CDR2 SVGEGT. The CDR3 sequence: CASSYSVQGNREQYF. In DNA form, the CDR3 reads TGTGCCAGCAGTTACTCTGTCCAGGGGAATCGCGAGCAGTACTTC.

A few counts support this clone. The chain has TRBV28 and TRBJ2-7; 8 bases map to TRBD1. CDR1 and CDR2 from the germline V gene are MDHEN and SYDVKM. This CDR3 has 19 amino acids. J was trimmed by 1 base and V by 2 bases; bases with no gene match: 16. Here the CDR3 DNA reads TGTGCCAGCAGTTTAGGGGGGAGCAGGGGGCGCTTGATGTCCTACGAGCAGTACTTC. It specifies CASSLGGSRGRLMSYEQYF.

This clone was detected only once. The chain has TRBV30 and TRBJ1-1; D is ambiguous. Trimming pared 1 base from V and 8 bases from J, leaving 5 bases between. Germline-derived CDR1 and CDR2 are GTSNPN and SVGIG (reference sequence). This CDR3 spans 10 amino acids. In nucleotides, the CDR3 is TGTGCCTGGAGTGGCAGAGAAGCTTTCTTT. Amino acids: CAWSGREAFF. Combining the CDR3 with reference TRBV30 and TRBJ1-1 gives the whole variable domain SQTIHQWPATLVQPVGSPLSLECTVEGTSNPNLYWYRQAAGRGLQLLFYSVGIGQISSEVPQNLSASRPQDRQFILSSKKLLLSDSGFYLCAWSGREAFFGQGTRLTVV.

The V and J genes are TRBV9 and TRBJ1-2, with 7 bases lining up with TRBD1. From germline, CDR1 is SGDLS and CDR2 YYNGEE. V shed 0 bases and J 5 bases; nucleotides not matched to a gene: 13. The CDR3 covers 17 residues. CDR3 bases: TGTGCCAGCAGCGTAGGAGACAGGGTGGTTACCCTATATGGCTACACCTTC. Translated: CASSVGDRVVTLYGYTF.

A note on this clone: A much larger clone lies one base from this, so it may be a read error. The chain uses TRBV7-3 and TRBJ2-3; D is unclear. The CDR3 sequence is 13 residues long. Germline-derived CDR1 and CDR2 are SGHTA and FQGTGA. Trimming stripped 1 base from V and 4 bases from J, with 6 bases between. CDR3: CASSLSGADTQYF. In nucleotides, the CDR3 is TGTGCCAGCAGCTTAAGTGGGGCAGATACGCAGTATTTT.

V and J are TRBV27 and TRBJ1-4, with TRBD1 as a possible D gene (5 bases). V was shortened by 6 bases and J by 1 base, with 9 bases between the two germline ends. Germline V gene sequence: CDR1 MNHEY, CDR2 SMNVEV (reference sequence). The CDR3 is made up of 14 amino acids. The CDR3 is CASSSQGTNEKLFF. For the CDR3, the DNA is TGTGCCAGCAGCTCCCAGGGAACTAATGAAAAACTGTTTTTT.

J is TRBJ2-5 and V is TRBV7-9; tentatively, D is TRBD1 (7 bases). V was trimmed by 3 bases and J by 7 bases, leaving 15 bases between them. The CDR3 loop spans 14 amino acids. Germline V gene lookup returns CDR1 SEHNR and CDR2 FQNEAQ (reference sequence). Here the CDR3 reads CASSLPQGRSTQYF. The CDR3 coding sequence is TGTGCCAGCAGCTTGCCACAGGGGAGGTCGACCCAGTACTTC.

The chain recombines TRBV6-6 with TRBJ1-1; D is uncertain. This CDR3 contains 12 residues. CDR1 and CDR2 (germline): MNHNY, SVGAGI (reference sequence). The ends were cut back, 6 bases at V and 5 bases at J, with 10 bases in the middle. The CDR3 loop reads CASRKRETEAFF. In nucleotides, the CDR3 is TGTGCCAGCAGGAAAAGGGAGACTGAAGCTTTCTTT.

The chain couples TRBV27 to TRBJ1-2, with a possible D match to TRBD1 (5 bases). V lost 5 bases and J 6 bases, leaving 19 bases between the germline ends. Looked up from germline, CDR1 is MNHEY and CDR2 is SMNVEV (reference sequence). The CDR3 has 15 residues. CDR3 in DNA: TGTGCCAGCAGTCTGGGACCCTGGGGCCGTAATGGCTACACCTTC. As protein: CASSLGPWGRNGYTF.

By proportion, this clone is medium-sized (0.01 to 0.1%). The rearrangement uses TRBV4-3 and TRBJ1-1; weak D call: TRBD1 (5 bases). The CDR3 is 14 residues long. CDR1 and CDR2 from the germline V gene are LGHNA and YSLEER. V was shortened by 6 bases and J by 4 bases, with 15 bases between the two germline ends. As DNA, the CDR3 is TGCGCCAGCAGTCCCCCCGACAGCATCACTGAAGCTTTCTTT. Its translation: CASSPPDSITEAFF.

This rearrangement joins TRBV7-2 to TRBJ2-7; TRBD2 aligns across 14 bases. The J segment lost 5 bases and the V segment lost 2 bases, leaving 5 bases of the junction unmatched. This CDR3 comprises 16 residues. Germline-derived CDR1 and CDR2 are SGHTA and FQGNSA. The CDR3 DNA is TGTGCCAGCAGCTTAAGGGGACTAGCGGGGGTGAACGAGCAGTACTTC. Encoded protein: CASSLRGLAGVNEQYF.

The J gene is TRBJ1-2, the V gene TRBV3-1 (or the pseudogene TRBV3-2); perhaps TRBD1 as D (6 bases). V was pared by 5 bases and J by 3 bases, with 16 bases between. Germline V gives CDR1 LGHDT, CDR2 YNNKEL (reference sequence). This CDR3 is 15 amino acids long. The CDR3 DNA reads TGTGCCAGCAGCGTCTGGGGAGGGGGGGACTATGGCTACACCTTC. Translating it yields CASSVWGGGDYGYTF.

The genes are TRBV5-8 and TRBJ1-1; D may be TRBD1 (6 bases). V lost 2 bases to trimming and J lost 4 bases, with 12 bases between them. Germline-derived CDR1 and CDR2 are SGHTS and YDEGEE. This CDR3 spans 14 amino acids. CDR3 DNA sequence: TGTGCCAGCAGCTTTTTGGGGGCTGGCACTGAAGCTTTCTTT. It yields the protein CASSFLGAGTEAFF.

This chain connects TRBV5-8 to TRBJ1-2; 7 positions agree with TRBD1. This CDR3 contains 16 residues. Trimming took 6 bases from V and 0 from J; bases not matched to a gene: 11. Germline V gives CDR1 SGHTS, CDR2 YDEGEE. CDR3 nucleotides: TGTGCCAGCAAGTGGGGGTGGGACAGCGCTAACTATGGCTACACCTTC. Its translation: CASKWGWDSANYGYTF. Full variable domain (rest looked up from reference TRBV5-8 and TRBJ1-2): EAGVTQSPTHLIKTRGQQATLRCSPISGHTSVYWYQQALGLGLQFLLWYDEGEERNRGNFPPRFSGRQFPNYSSELNVNALELEDSALYLCASKWGWDSANYGYTFGSGTRLTVV.

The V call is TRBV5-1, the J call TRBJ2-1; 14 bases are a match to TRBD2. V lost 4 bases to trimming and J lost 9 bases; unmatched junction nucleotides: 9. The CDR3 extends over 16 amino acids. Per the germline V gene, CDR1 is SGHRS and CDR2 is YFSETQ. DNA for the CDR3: TGCGCCAGCAGCCCAAGGACTAGCGGGGGGCCGGTTGAGCAGTTCTTC. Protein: CASSPRTSGGPVEQFF.

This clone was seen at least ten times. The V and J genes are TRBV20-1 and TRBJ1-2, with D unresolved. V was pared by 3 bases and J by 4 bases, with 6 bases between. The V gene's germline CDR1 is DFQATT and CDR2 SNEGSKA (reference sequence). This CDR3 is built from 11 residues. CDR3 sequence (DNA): TGCAGTGCTAGCAAAGTCTATGGCTACACCTTC. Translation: CSASKVYGYTF.

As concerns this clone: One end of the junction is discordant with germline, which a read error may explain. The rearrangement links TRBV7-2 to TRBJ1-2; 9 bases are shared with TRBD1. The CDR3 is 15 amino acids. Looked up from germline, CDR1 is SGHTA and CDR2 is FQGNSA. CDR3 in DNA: TGTGCCAGCAGCGAACCGGGACAGGGTAACTACGGCTACACCTTC. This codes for CASSEPGQGNYGYTF.

The CDR3 nucleotides read TGTGCCAGCAGCGAGGGGGCGAAAGGAAACACCATATATTTT. This translates into CASSEGAKGNTIYF. The V gene is TRBV7-8, the J gene TRBJ1-3, with 7 bases fitting TRBD1. V dropped 5 bases and J dropped 4; count of bases not matched to a gene: 5. Germline assignment: CDR1 SGHVS and CDR2 FQNEAQ. The CDR3 totals 14 residues.

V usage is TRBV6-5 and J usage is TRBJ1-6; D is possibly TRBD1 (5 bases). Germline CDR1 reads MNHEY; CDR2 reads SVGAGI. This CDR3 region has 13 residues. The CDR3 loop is CAAARGMDSPLHF. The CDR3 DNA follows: TGTGCAGCTGCGCGGGGGATGGATTCACCCCTCCACTTT.

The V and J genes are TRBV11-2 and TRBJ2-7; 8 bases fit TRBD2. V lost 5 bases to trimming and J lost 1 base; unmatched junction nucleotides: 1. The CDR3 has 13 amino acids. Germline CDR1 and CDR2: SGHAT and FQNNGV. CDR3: CASSRGGSYEQYF. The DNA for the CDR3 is TGTGCCAGCAGCCGGGGGGGATCCTACGAGCAGTACTTC.

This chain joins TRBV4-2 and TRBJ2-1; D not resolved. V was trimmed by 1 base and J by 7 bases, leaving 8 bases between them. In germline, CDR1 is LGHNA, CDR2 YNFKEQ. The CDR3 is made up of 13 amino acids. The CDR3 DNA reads TGTGCCAGCAGCCAAGTCTCGGAGAATGAGCAGTTCTTC. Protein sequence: CASSQVSENEQFF.

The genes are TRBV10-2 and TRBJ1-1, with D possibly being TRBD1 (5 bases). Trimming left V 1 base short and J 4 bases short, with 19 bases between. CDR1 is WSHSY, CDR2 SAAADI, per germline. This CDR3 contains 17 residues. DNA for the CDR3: TGCGCCAGCAGTGAGTTGGGGTTTGGGGGTGCTGGCACTGAAGCTTTCTTT. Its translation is CASSELGFGGAGTEAFF.

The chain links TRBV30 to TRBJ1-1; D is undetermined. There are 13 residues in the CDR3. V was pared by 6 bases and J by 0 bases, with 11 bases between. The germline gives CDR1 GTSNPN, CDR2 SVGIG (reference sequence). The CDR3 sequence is CACRGPMNTEAFF. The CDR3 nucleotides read TGTGCCTGCCGGGGTCCCATGAACACTGAAGCTTTCTTT.

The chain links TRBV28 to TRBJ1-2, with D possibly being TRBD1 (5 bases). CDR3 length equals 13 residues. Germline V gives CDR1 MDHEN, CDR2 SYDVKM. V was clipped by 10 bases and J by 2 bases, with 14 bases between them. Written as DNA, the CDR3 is TGTGCCACCGCTATGGGGCAGAACTATGGCTACACCTTC. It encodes CATAMGQNYGYTF.